This T cell receptor beta chain was sequenced for a study of cytomegalovirus exposure and HLA in healthy donors. Overall study findings and caveats: Presence/absence analyses took donor sequencing depth as roughly uniform. Whilst most TCR sequences proved rare, a subset of public TCRs occurred across many donors. Exclusion applied to some V segments, including TRBV6-2 and TRBV6-3, as they were indistinguishable.

The PCR ran on 60 Vbeta and 13 Jbeta primers. The table came from immunoSEQ multiplex PCR; TCRdb's copy has only in-frame clones and leaves some out. The sample records roughly 110,000 clones, roughly three quarters being singletons. The CDR3 consists of 14 residues. From germline, CDR1 is SGHTA and CDR2 FQGTGA. J gave up 2 bases and V 8 bases, and 9 bases lay outside the gene matches. Participants comprised healthy donors of bone marrow. Turning to this clone: Its specificity is unknown.

The material sequenced was PBMCs. V and J are TRBV7-3 and TRBJ2-7, with 7 bases that match TRBD1. The receptor comes from a young man in good health and CMV-seronegative. As DNA, the CDR3 is TGTGCCAGCCATGCGGACAGGCCACCCTACGAGCAGTACTTC. Its protein is CASHADRPPYEQYF.